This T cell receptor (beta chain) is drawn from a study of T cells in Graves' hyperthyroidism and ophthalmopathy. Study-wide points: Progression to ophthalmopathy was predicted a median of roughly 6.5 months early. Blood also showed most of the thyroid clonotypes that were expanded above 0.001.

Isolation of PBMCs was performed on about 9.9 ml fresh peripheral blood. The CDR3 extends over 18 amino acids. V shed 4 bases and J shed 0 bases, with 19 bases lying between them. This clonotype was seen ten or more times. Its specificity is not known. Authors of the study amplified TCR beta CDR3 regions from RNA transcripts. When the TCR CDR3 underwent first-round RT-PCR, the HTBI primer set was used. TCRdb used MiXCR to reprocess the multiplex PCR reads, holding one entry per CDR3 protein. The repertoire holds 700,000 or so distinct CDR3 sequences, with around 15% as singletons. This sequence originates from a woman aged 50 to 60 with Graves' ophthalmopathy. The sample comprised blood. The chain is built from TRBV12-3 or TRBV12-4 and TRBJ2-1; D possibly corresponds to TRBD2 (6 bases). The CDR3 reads CASSSSSEGLRSYNEQFF. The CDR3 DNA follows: TGTGCCAGCAGTTCATCCTCCGAGGGACTTCGCTCCTACAATGAGCAGTTCTTC.